Listed below are T cell receptor beta chains from one sample, sequenced in a study of cytomegalovirus exposure and HLA in healthy donors. Clones were sequenced by immunoSEQ multiplex PCR, and TCRdb holds only the in-frame ones, with some missing. The sample includes 95,000 to 100,000 clones, 74% of them seen just once. Sequenced material: PBMCs. The receptor set was obtained from a male donor in good health and CMV-seronegative. Each CDR3 is given without its conserved first and last residue. The order of the fields is CDR3 length, V gene, J gene, CDR3 protein.

13	TRBV5-1	TRBJ2-7	ASSPGLAGQYEQY
13	TRBV5-1	NA	ASSLAGTSYAEQY
13	TRBV5-4	TRBJ2-4	ASSSVGSSPGVQY
14	TRBV9	TRBJ1-2	ASSEKAGGENYGYT
13	TRBV28	TRBJ1-5	ASSPGQDSNQPQH
9	TRBV20-1	TRBJ2-1	SASTEWEQF
15	TRBV19	TRBJ2-2	ASKGGGEPSNTGELF
13	TRBV28	TRBJ2-7	ASTQKRGTTGEQY
12	TRBV5-1	TRBJ1-4	ASTNRGSGEKLF
13	TRBV7-2	TRBJ1-5	ASSPYRGRNQPQH
12	TRBV5-1	TRBJ1-4	ASSLRDFNEKLF
10	TRBV6-1	TRBJ1-1	ASTLGAPEAF
12	TRBV5-1	TRBJ2-7	ASSLWESSYEQY
12	TRBV19	TRBJ1-5	ASAIGGSNQPQH
17	TRBV9	TRBJ2-6	ASSVALGGAGSGANVLT
13	TRBV4-3	TRBJ2-7	ASSQQAGVGYEQY
13	TRBV5-1	TRBJ1-5	ASSLDSGFNQPQH
13	TRBV19	TRBJ1-4	ASSTGQRWNEKLF
11	TRBV19	TRBJ1-1	ASSRVQGTEAF
13	TRBV18	TRBJ2-3	ASSPERGGADTQY
11	TRBV2	TRBJ1-5	ASRGTQNQPQH
19	TRBV21-1	TRBJ2-3	ASSNHLAGGYRGENTDTQY
11	TRBV27	TRBJ1-5	ASSFSTRQPQH
13	TRBV5-6	TRBJ1-1	ASSLRTVMNTEAF
13	TRBV5-6	TRBJ2-7	ASSRSYRGSYEQY
11	TRBV6-5	TRBJ1-2	ASSLSQGGGYT
13	TRBV27	TRBJ2-7	ASSLLGTGGYEQY
13	TRBV5-4	TRBJ2-1	ASSLGERDFNEQF
13	TRBV5-1	TRBJ1-4	ASSARQSQNEKLF
16	TRBV9	TRBJ1-3	ASSVEPTGGSSGNTIY
12	TRBV28	TRBJ2-5	ASSFPTGEETQY
12	TRBV7-3	TRBJ2-3	ASSLVSGTDTQY
13	TRBV10-2	TRBJ2-1	ASSESIPAGNEQF
16	TRBV10-3	TRBJ1-1	AISESLRQGKPGTEAF
12	TRBV9	TRBJ1-3	ASSVGVGGNTIY
12	TRBV7-6	TRBJ2-2	ASSLSGYTGELF
12	TRBV18	TRBJ2-3	ASSPKTGTDTQY
15	TRBV9	TRBJ1-4	ASSVAGAPTTNEKLF
13	TRBV28	TRBJ1-1	ASSSPTGAGTEAF
13	TRBV27	TRBJ2-1	ASRGGGSPSTEQF
14	TRBV5-6	TRBJ2-7	ASSLRILAGGLEQY
12	TRBV7-3	TRBJ2-5	ASSFGQAGETQY
10	TRBV2	TRBJ2-1	ASSASGNEQF
15	TRBV5-1	TRBJ1-4	ASRSGTGGRANEKLF
11	TRBV29-1	TRBJ2-7	SVAGLAGDEQY
13	TRBV19	TRBJ2-7	ASSNPGQSSHEQY
15	TRBV7-8	TRBJ1-5	ASSLQLDRGMSKPQH
13	TRBV15	TRBJ2-1	ATSTRLAGHNEQF
13	TRBV6-1	TRBJ2-7	ASSTLAGGPYEQY
15	TRBV28	TRBJ2-6	ASSPGTGVSGANVLT
13	TRBV7-2	TRBJ2-7	ASSLLGGGFYEQY
12	TRBV5-1	TRBJ2-7	ASSVGLGAYEQY
14	TRBV30	TRBJ1-5	AWRDRQGGSNQPQH
13	TRBV19	TRBJ2-3	ASKDRGPSTDTQY
14	TRBV25-1	TRBJ2-7	ASSDPGQGESYEQY
12	TRBV5-4	TRBJ2-5	ASSPTGTQETQY